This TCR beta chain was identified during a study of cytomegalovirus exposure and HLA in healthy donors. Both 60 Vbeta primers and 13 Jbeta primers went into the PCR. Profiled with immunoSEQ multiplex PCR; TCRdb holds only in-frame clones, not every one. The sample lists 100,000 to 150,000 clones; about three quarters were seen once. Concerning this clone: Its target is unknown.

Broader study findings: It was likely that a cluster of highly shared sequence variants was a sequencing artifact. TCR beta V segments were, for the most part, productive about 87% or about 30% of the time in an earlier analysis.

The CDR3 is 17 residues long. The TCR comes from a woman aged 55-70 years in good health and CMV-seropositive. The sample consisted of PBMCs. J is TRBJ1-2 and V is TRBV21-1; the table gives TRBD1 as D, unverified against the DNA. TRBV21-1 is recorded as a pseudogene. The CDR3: CASSKAFPGAGENGYTF. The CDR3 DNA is TGTGCCAGCAGCAAAGCGTTTCCAGGGGCAGGGGAAAATGGCTACACCTTC.